This entry is about one TCR beta chain. Its antigen is currently unknown. The data were obtained in a study of T cells in localized non-small cell lung cancer. General study points: Appearing in adjacent lung were a median approximately 50 of the top 100 tumor clones.

Here immunoSEQ multiplex PCR was the method, and the copy in TCRdb shows in-frame clones only, minus some. The sample shows approximately 1,800 clones, around 24% of them seen only once. Germline lookup yields CDR1 SGHNT and CDR2 YENEEA. The CDR3 contains 17 residues. Trimming took 5 bases from V and 7 from J; bases not matched to a gene: 10. V gene TRBV11-3 combines with J gene TRBJ2-1, with 14 bases lining up with TRBD2. The receptor was derived from a female donor over 55 with stage I lung adenocarcinoma. The sample here was lung tumor tissue, taken before any cancer treatment. The CDR3 here is CASSPEGTSGSGNEQFF. Written as DNA, the CDR3 is TGTGCCAGCAGCCCCGAGGGGACTAGCGGGAGTGGGAATGAGCAGTTCTTC.